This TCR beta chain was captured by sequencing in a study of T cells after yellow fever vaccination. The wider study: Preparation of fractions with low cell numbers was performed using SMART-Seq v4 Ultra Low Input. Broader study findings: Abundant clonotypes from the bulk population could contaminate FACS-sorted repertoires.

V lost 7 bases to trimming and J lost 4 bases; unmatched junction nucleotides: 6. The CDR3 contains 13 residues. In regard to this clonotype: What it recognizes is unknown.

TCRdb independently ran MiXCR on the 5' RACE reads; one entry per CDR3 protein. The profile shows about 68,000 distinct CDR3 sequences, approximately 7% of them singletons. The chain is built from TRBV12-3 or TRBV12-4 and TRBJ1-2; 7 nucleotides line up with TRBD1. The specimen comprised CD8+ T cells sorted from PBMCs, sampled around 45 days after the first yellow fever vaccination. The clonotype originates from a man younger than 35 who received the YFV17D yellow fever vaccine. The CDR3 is CASTSGGVYGYTF. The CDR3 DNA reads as TGTGCCAGCACCTCAGGGGGGGTCTATGGCTACACCTTC.